Below are 9 T cell receptor beta chains sequenced from a single sample in a study of response to subunit inactivated influenza vaccine. TCRdb called the RT-PCR reads again in MiXCR, with one record for every CDR3 protein. The table has about 530,000 distinct CDR3 sequences, roughly 12% seen once. The specimen was PBMCs from blood, collected on the day of vaccination. The receptors stem from a man aged 50 or older who received an inactivated influenza vaccine.

This clonotype was seen ten or more times. The chain is built from TRBV14 and TRBJ2-1; 7 nucleotides line up with TRBD2. CDR1 and CDR2 (germline): SGHDN, FVKESK. The CDR3 contains 17 residues. V was pared by 0 bases and J by 1 base, with 6 bases of the junction left unmatched. The CDR3: CASSQDPAGLSYNEQFF. The CDR3 DNA reads as TGTGCCAGCAGCCAAGACCCAGCGGGGTTATCCTACAATGAGCAGTTCTTC.

The chain uses TRBV3-1 and TRBJ2-7; D might be TRBD1 or TRBD2, each matching 5 bases. Between the trimmed V and J ends, which lost 5 bases and 2 bases, there was a span of 13 bases. Germline CDR1 is LGHDT and CDR2 is YNNKEL (reference sequence). This CDR3 has 14 residues. The CDR3 DNA reads TGTGCCAGCAGCACTAGGGACGGCGCCTACGAGCAGTACTTC. Its translation: CASSTRDGAYEQYF.

This clonotype was observed at least ten times. V gene TRBV27 combines with J gene TRBJ2-7, with D perhaps matching TRBD2 (5 bases). The V end was cut by 7 bases, the J end by 2 bases, with 18 bases between. CDR3 size: 15 residues. The germline V gene has CDR1 MNHEY and CDR2 SMNVEV (reference sequence). The DNA for the CDR3 is TGTGCCAGCACCCCGATCTACGCGGGCACCTACGAGCAGTACTTC. The encoded protein is CASTPIYAGTYEQYF.

This clonotype showed up just a few times. The chain has TRBV5-1 and TRBJ1-1, with D tentatively TRBD1 (5 bases). Germline V CDR1 and CDR2: SGHRS, YFSETQ. The CDR3 is 15 residues long. Trimming took 4 bases from V and 0 from J, leaving 13 bases between them. The CDR3 DNA is TGCGCCAGCAGCCGGGACCCGGTAATGAACACTGAAGCTTTCTTT. It is translated as CASSRDPVMNTEAFF.

The V call is TRBV5-1, the J call TRBJ2-2; D could derive from TRBD1 or TRBD2 (5 bases each). The germline V gene has CDR1 SGHRS and CDR2 YFSETQ. This CDR3 is 15 amino acids long. The ends were cut back, 6 bases at V and 0 bases at J, with 12 bases in the middle. DNA for the CDR3: TGCGCCAGCAACAAAGGGACCACGAACACCGGGGAGCTGTTTTTT. Translated, it gives CASNKGTTNTGELFF.

This clonotype was observed many times. The V gene is TRBV5-1, the J gene TRBJ1-1, with a possible D match to TRBD1 (5 bases). Trimming left V 0 bases short and J 1 base short, with 19 bases between. The CDR3 length is 18 residues. From germline, CDR1 is SGHRS and CDR2 YFSETQ. CDR3 amino acids: CASSLGRGPGSGNTEAFF. In nucleotides, the CDR3 is TGCGCCAGCAGCTTGGGCCGGGGCCCGGGATCAGGGAACACTGAAGCTTTCTTT.

This clonotype was found many times. The CDR3 protein is CSARDPGWTDTQYF. CDR3 nucleotides: TGCAGTGCTAGAGATCCAGGATGGACAGATACGCAGTATTTT. This chain connects TRBV20-1 to TRBJ2-3; D remains ambiguous. This CDR3 is 14 amino acids long. V shed 0 bases and J shed 3 bases, with 10 bases lying between them. Germline assignment: CDR1 DFQATT and CDR2 SNEGSKA (reference sequence).

This CDR3 reads CASSQGTVNSPLHF. The DNA for the CDR3 is TGCGCCAGCAGCCAAGGGACAGTGAATTCACCCCTCCACTTT. The chain employs TRBV4-1 and TRBJ1-6; maybe TRBD1 (6 bases). The germline V gene has CDR1 MGHRA and CDR2 YSYEKL. V was pared by 1 base and J by 7 bases, with 8 bases between. The CDR3 length is 14 residues.

This clonotype was recorded a few times. This chain joins TRBV4-2 and TRBJ2-1; D perhaps matches TRBD1 (6 bases). This CDR3 contains 12 residues. Germline V gene data show CDR1 as LGHNA and CDR2 as YNFKEQ. V gave up 4 bases and J gave up 9 bases, with 10 bases separating them. The CDR3 loop reads CASSRTGSEQFF. The CDR3 DNA follows: TGTGCCAGCAGCCGAACAGGGAGTGAGCAGTTCTTC.